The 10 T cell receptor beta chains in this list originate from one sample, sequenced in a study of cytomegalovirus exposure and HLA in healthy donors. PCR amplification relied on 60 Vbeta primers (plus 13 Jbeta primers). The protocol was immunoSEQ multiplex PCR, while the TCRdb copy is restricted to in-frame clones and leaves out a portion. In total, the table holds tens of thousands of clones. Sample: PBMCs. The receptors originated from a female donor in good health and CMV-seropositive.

The CDR3 sequence: CASSLDLPTEAFF. The CDR3 DNA follows: TGTGCCAGCAGCTTAGATCTCCCCACTGAAGCTTTCTTT. The chain recombines TRBV11-2 with TRBJ1-1, with D uncertain. The germline V gene encodes CDR1 SGHAT and CDR2 FQNNGV. This CDR3 comprises 13 residues. The ends were cut back, 0 bases at V and 4 bases at J, with 6 bases in the middle. Complete variable domain (other parts from reference TRBV11-2 and TRBJ1-1): EAGVAQSPRYKIIEKRQSVAFWCNPISGHATLYWYQQILGQGPKLLIQFQNNGVVDDSQLPKDRFSAERLKGVDSTLKIQPAKLEDSAVYLCASSLDLPTEAFFGQGTRLTVV.

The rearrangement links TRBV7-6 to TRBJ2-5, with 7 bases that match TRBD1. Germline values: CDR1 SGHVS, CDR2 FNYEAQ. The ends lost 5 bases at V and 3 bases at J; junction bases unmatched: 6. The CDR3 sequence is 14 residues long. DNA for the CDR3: TGTGCCAGCAGCCATCGACAGGGCGAAGAGACCCAGTACTTC. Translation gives CASSHRQGEETQYF. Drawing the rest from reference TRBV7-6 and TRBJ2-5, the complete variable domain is GAGVSQSPRYKVTKRGQDVALRCDPISGHVSLYWYRQALGQGPEFLTYFNYEAQQDKSGLPNDRFSAERPEGSISTLTIQRTEQRDSAMYRCASSHRQGEETQYFGPGTRLLVL.

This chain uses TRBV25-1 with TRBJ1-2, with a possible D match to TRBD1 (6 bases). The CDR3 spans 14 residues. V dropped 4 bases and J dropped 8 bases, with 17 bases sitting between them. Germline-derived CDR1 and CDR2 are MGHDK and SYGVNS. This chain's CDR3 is CASSASSQGLGYTF. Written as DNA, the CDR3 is TGTGCCAGCAGTGCCTCTTCACAGGGTCTCGGCTACACCTTC.

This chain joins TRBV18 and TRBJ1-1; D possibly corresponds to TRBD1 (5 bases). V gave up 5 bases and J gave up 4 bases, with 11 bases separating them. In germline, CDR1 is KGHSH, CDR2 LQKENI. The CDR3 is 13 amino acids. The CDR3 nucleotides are TGTGCCAGCTCAAGTCAGGGTTCCACTGAAGCTTTCTTT. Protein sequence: CASSSQGSTEAFF. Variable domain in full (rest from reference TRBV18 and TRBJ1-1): NAGVMQNPRHLVRRRGQEARLRCSPMKGHSHVYWYRQLPEEGLKFMVYLQKENIIDESGMPKERFSAEFPKEGPSILRIQQVVRGDSAAYFCASSSQGSTEAFFGQGTRLTVV.

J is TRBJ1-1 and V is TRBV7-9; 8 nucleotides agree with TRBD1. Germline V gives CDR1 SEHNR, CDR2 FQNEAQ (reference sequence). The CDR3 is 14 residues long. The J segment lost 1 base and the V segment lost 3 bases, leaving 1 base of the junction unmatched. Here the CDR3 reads CASSFGQGNTEAFF. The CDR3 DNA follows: TGTGCCAGCAGCTTTGGACAGGGGAACACTGAAGCTTTCTTT.

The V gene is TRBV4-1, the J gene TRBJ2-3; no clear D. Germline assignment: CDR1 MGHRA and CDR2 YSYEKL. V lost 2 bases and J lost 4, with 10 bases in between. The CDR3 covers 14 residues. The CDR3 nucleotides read TGCGCCAGCAGCCAACTTATAGTCCCAGATACGCAGTATTTT. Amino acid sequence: CASSQLIVPDTQYF.

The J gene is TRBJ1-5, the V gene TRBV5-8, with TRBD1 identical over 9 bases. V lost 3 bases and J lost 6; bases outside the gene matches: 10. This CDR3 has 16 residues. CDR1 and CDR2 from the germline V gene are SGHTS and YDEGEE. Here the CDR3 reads CASSSGTGNLAQPQHF. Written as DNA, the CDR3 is TGTGCCAGCAGCTCGGGGACAGGGAACTTAGCTCAGCCCCAGCATTTT.

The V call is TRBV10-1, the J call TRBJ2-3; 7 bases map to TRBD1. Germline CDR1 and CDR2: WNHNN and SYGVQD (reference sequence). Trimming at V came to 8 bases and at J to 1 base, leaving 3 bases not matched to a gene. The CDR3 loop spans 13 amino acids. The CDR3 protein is CASRDSRTDTQYF. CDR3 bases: TGCGCCAGCCGGGACAGCCGCACAGATACGCAGTATTTT.

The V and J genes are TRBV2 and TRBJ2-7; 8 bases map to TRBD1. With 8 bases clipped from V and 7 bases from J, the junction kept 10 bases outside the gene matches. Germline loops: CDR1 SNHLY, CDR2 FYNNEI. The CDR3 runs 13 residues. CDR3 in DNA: TGTGCCAGCGATCCGACAGGGGAAGAAGAGCAGTACTTC. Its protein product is CASDPTGEEEQYF. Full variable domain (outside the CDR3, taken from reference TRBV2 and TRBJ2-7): EPEVTQTPSHQVTQMGQEVILRCVPISNHLYFYWYRQILGQKVEFLVSFYNNEISEKSEIFDDQFSVERPDGSNFTLKIRSTKLEDSAMYFCASDPTGEEEQYFGPGTRLTVT.

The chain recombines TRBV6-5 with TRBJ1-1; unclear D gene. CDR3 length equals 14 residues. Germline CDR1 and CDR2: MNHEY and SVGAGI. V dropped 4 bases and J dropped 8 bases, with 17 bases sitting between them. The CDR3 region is CASSSKTQVAEAFF. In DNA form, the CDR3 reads TGTGCCAGCAGTTCCAAAACGCAGGTAGCGGAAGCTTTCTTT.